This T cell receptor beta chain derives from a study of blood T cell repertoires in COVID-19. The repertoire was sequenced with immunoSEQ multiplex PCR; TCRdb's copy has only in-frame clones and lacks some. The data hold just under 100,000 clones, with about 86% observed a single time. Germline-derived CDR1 and CDR2 are SGHAT and FQNNGV. V lost 6 bases and J lost 7, with 22 bases in between. The CDR3 totals 16 residues. This sequence joins TRBV11-2 and TRBJ2-1; perhaps TRBD2 as D (5 bases). The source is a woman aged 55-75 years in a cohort sampled during active or convalescent COVID-19. The sample consisted of peripheral blood. This CDR3 reads CASRRTRWSLNNEQFF. The DNA for the CDR3 is TGTGCCAGCAGACGGACTCGTTGGTCCTTAAATAATGAGCAGTTCTTC.